This TCR beta chain stems from a study of T cell changes during pregnancy in multiple sclerosis. Germline V gives CDR1 MRHNA, CDR2 SNTAGT. V dropped 0 bases and J dropped 3 bases, with 6 bases sitting between them. The CDR3 extends over 14 amino acids. Method: immunoSEQ multiplex PCR; TCRdb's copy keeps in-frame clones and lacks some. Among about 93,000 clones, around 94% were seen once, and the ten largest hold approximately 2.2%. This TCR came from a female donor with multiple sclerosis, enrolled in a pregnancy study. The V call is TRBV6-4, the J call TRBJ2-1; D not resolved. Source: peripheral blood, taken after pregnancy. CDR3 nucleotides: TGTGCCAGCAGTGACTCCAGCGACTACAATGAGCAGTTCTTC. As protein: CASSDSSDYNEQFF.